These 28 T cell receptor beta chains share one sample of origin, sequenced in a study of cytomegalovirus exposure and HLA in healthy donors. This PCR relied on a set of 60 Vbeta primers and 13 Jbeta primers. The repertoire was sequenced with immunoSEQ multiplex PCR; TCRdb's copy has only in-frame clones and lacks some. The data show some 130,000 clones, approximately 87% seen once. Specimen: PBMCs. All receptors derive from a man in his forties in good health and CMV-seronegative.

V usage is TRBV7-2 and J usage is TRBJ2-1; TRBD1 might be the D (6 bases). V lost 1 base to trimming and J lost 1 base, with 8 bases between them. The V gene's germline CDR1 is SGHTA and CDR2 FQGNSA. This CDR3 spans 15 amino acids. CDR3 bases: TGTGCCAGCAGCTTAGGGCAGGGGTCCTACAATGAGCAGTTCTTC. The encoded protein is CASSLGQGSYNEQFF.

The rearrangement uses TRBV7-3 and TRBJ2-3; 11 bases line up with TRBD2. The CDR3 loop spans 17 amino acids. Germline V gives CDR1 SGHTA, CDR2 FQGTGA. The V segment lost 5 bases and the J segment 6 bases; nucleotides outside the gene matches: 13. CDR3 sequence reads: CASSALGTSGSGDTQYF. The CDR3 region has the DNA TGTGCCAGCAGCGCGCTAGGCACTAGCGGGAGTGGCGATACGCAGTATTTT.

The rearrangement uses TRBV5-4 and TRBJ2-7; D may be TRBD2 (5 bases). The germline CDR1 and CDR2 sequences are SGHNT and YYREEE (reference sequence). Trimming shortened V by 0 bases and J by 6 bases, and 13 bases separated the two germline ends. This CDR3 spans 14 amino acids. The CDR3: CASSLGLANGEQYF. The DNA of the CDR3 is TGTGCCAGCAGCTTGGGGCTAGCAAATGGCGAGCAGTACTTC.

The chain carries TRBV7-2 and TRBJ1-1; TRBD1 might be the D (5 bases). CDR1 and CDR2 (germline): SGHTA, FQGNSA. The CDR3 contains 13 residues. Trimming removed 4 bases at V and 3 bases at J, with 9 bases between. The CDR3 here is CASSWRQYTEAFF. The CDR3 DNA reads TGTGCCAGCAGCTGGAGACAGTACACTGAAGCTTTCTTT.

This chain links TRBV7-3 with TRBJ2-1; no clear D. CDR1 SGHTA and CDR2 FQGTGA come from the germline V gene. Between the trimmed V and J ends, which lost 5 bases and 7 bases, there was a span of 18 bases. This CDR3 comprises 15 residues. The chain's CDR3 is CASSPNLGLRNEQFF. The CDR3 coding sequence is TGTGCCAGCAGCCCCAATCTAGGCCTTAGGAATGAGCAGTTCTTC.

The chain links TRBV5-1 to TRBJ2-7; TRBD2 aligns across 9 bases. From germline, CDR1 is SGHRS and CDR2 YFSETQ. V shed 0 bases and J 0 bases; nucleotides not matched to a gene: 7. The CDR3 contains 17 residues. The CDR3 DNA sequence: TGCGCCAGCAGCTTGGACCTCGGGACTAGCATCTCCTACGAGCAGTACTTC. Its translation: CASSLDLGTSISYEQYF.

V usage is TRBV11-2 and J usage is TRBJ2-7, with D possibly being TRBD2 (5 bases). CDR1 and CDR2 from the germline V gene are SGHAT and FQNNGV. CDR3 size: 15 residues. The V gene lost 3 bases and the J gene lost 3 bases, with 15 bases spanning the gap. CDR3 nucleotide sequence: TGTGCCAGCAGCTTGCCCCTCCGGGGAAACTACGAGCAGTACTTC. As protein: CASSLPLRGNYEQYF.

This clone is a singleton in its sample. The chain links TRBV18 to TRBJ1-2, with D possibly being TRBD1 (5 bases). This CDR3 comprises 13 residues. The ends were cut back, 6 bases at V and 4 bases at J, with 12 bases in the middle. Per the germline V gene, CDR1 is KGHSH and CDR2 is LQKENI. The CDR3 spells CASSPGTGYGYTF. The CDR3 coding sequence is TGTGCCAGCTCGCCCGGGACTGGCTATGGCTACACCTTC.

Comment on this clone: Other DNA sequences from this sample encode an identical CDR3 as well. The V and J genes are TRBV5-1 and TRBJ2-7; 8 nucleotides agree with TRBD1. This CDR3 comprises 15 residues. Germline V CDR1 and CDR2: SGHRS, YFSETQ. The V segment lost 4 bases and the J segment 2 bases; nucleotides outside the gene matches: 8. The CDR3 sequence: CASSLGQGFTYEQYF. The CDR3 coding sequence is TGCGCCAGCAGCCTCGGACAGGGCTTTACCTACGAGCAGTACTTC. Variable domain in full (rest from reference TRBV5-1 and TRBJ2-7): KAGVTQTPRYLIKTRGQQVTLSCSPISGHRSVSWYQQTPGQGLQFLFEYFSETQRNKGNFPGRFSGRQFSNSRSEMNVSTLELGDSALYLCASSLGQGFTYEQYFGPGTRLTVT.

In DNA, the CDR3 is TGTGCCAGCAGCTTCCGTGAGGGCGAATTGGCCTACGAGCAGTACTTC. It yields the protein CASSFREGELAYEQYF. The chain joins TRBV5-5 to TRBJ2-7; TRBD2 might be the D (5 bases). V lost 2 bases and J 2 bases, leaving 17 bases between the germline ends. The length of the CDR3 is 16 residues. Germline V gene data show CDR1 as SGHKS and CDR2 as YYEKEE (reference sequence).

The chain uses TRBV18 and TRBJ1-5; a weak D match, TRBD1 (5 bases). The CDR3 spans 16 residues. Germline V gives CDR1 KGHSH, CDR2 LQKENI. Trimming shortened V by 0 bases and J by 7 bases, and 16 bases separated the two germline ends. The CDR3 protein is CASSPPISGQRQPQHF. The CDR3 DNA is TGTGCCAGCTCACCACCGATATCAGGGCAGAGGCAGCCCCAGCATTTT.

V and J are TRBV5-1 and TRBJ2-7; 8 positions agree with TRBD1. Per the germline V gene, CDR1 is SGHRS and CDR2 is YFSETQ. Losses at the gene ends were 3 bases for V and 0 bases for J; bases not matched to a gene: 2. The CDR3 consists of 14 residues. The DNA for the CDR3 is TGCGCCAGCAGCTCTGGACAGGGCTCCTACGAGCAGTACTTC. As protein: CASSSGQGSYEQYF. Full variable domain (missing parts from reference TRBV5-1 and TRBJ2-7): KAGVTQTPRYLIKTRGQQVTLSCSPISGHRSVSWYQQTPGQGLQFLFEYFSETQRNKGNFPGRFSGRQFSNSRSEMNVSTLELGDSALYLCASSSGQGSYEQYFGPGTRLTVT.

The V call is TRBV7-9, the J call TRBJ2-2; tentative D call: TRBD2 (5 bases). The CDR3 has 16 amino acids. The germline CDR1 and CDR2 sequences are SEHNR and FQNEAQ (reference sequence). The CDR3 protein is CADGSWSGGPTGELFF. In DNA, the CDR3 is TGTGCTGACGGATCTTGGTCAGGCGGGCCCACCGGGGAGCTGTTTTTT.

This clone was seen just once. The chain couples TRBV30 to TRBJ1-1, with D unclear. Looked up from germline, CDR1 is GTSNPN and CDR2 is SVGIG (reference sequence). The V end was cut by 2 bases, the J end by 5 bases, with 6 bases between. This CDR3 region has 11 residues. CDR3 coding DNA: TGTGCCTGGAGTCTCAGGACTGAAGCTTTCTTT. This sequence encodes CAWSLRTEAFF.

This clone was picked up a small number of times. The CDR3 bases are TGCGCCAGCAGCTTGGAAGCGGGGGGGACCGGGGAGCTGTTTTTT. Encoded protein: CASSLEAGGTGELFF. This chain uses TRBV5-1 with TRBJ2-2; TRBD2 agrees at 10 bases. With V trimmed by 0 bases and J by 5 bases, 1 base remained unmatched. The CDR3 spans 15 residues. The germline CDR1 and CDR2 sequences are SGHRS and YFSETQ. Variable domain in full (rest from reference TRBV5-1 and TRBJ2-2): KAGVTQTPRYLIKTRGQQVTLSCSPISGHRSVSWYQQTPGQGLQFLFEYFSETQRNKGNFPGRFSGRQFSNSRSEMNVSTLELGDSALYLCASSLEAGGTGELFFGEGSRLTVL.

The chain has TRBV19 and TRBJ1-6; 8 bases map to TRBD1. This CDR3 region has 15 residues. Germline V gene sequence: CDR1 LNHDA, CDR2 SQIVND (reference sequence). V gave up 6 bases and J gave up 3 bases; unmatched junction bases: 4. CDR3 loop: CASRPGTGYNSPLHF. The DNA of the CDR3 is TGTGCCAGTAGACCTGGGACAGGCTATAATTCACCCCTCCACTTT.

V gene TRBV5-8 combines with J gene TRBJ2-5; 8 bases are shared with TRBD2. The V gene end was trimmed by 3 bases and the J gene end by 7 bases; junction bases not matched to a gene: 8. CDR3 size: 14 residues. Germline V CDR1 and CDR2: SGHTS, YDEGEE. The CDR3 here is CASSSSAGAWTQYF. CDR3 nucleotides: TGTGCCAGCAGCTCTTCAGCGGGAGCGTGGACCCAGTACTTC.

This clone was seen only a few times. The rearrangement uses TRBV13 and TRBJ2-5, with TRBD2 matching 9 bases. This CDR3 contains 17 residues. Trimming removed 0 bases from V and 1 base from J; junction bases left unmatched: 6. The germline V gene encodes CDR1 PRHDT and CDR2 FYEKMQ (reference sequence). The CDR3 DNA reads as TGTGCCAGCAGCTTAGGAGGAGCGGGGGGAGGCCAAGAGACCCAGTACTTC. Amino acids: CASSLGGAGGGQETQYF.

The chain uses TRBV7-6 and TRBJ2-5; 7 bases agree with TRBD2. CDR3 size: 14 residues. With 5 bases clipped from V and 1 base from J, the junction kept 4 bases outside the gene matches. The V gene's germline CDR1 is SGHVS and CDR2 FNYEAQ. Here the CDR3 DNA reads TGTGCCAGCAGCCCCGGGACTATCCAAGAGACCCAGTACTTC. Its protein product is CASSPGTIQETQYF.

CDR3 DNA: TGCGCCAGCAGCCAAGATAGGTGGGAGGGATCCTACGAGCAGTACTTC. Its translation is CASSQDRWEGSYEQYF. This chain connects TRBV4-3 to TRBJ2-7, with 7 bases aligning to TRBD2. The CDR3 length is 16 residues. V dropped 0 bases and J dropped 1; count of bases not matched to a gene: 6. Germline V gene data show CDR1 as LGHNA and CDR2 as YSLEER.

As regards this clone: An end of the junction does not agree with germline; a read error may underlie this. This chain joins TRBV7-7 and TRBJ2-1; tentatively, D is TRBD2 (6 bases). CDR3 length equals 14 residues. Germline V gene data show CDR1 as SSHAT and CDR2 as FNYEAQ (reference sequence). Here the CDR3 reads CASSLAASPNEQFF. In nucleotides, the CDR3 is TGTGCTAGCAGCTTAGCGGCTAGCCCGAATGAGCAGTTCTTC.

This chain uses TRBV29-1 with TRBJ2-1, with TRBD1 as a possible D gene (5 bases). The CDR3 runs to 13 residues. With 4 bases removed from V and 4 bases from J, the gap between germline ends came to 11 bases. From germline, CDR1 is SQVTM and CDR2 ANQGSEA. CDR3 nucleotide sequence: TGCAGCGTTGCCTTACAGGCTTACAATGAGCAGTTCTTC. Translating gives CSVALQAYNEQFF.

The chain has TRBV11-2 and TRBJ1-1; tentatively, D is TRBD1 (5 bases). CDR1 SGHAT and CDR2 FQNNGV come from the germline V gene. Trimming took off 4 bases at V and 5 bases at J, with 17 bases between the two ends. CDR3 length equals 15 residues. The CDR3 bases are TGTGCCAGCAGCTGGCGACAGACTCTAAGGACTGAAGCTTTCTTT. It translates to CASSWRQTLRTEAFF.

The chain combines TRBV19 with TRBJ2-3, with D possibly TRBD2 on 6 matching bases. Germline V lookup: CDR1 LNHDA, CDR2 SQIVND (reference sequence). The CDR3 has 15 amino acids. Trimming stripped 2 bases from V and 1 base from J, with 10 bases between. The CDR3 loop is CASSISSVGTDTQYF. The CDR3 coding sequence is TGTGCCAGTAGTATATCTAGCGTCGGCACAGATACGCAGTATTTT.

The chain couples TRBV11-1 to TRBJ2-7; tentative D call: TRBD1 (6 bases). Trimming left V 5 bases short and J 3 bases short, with 11 bases between. The germline CDR1 and CDR2 sequences are SGHAT and FQDESV (reference sequence). CDR3 length equals 13 residues. The CDR3 DNA sequence: TGTGCCAGCAGCACGGGACACCGCTACGAGCAGTACTTC. This translates into CASSTGHRYEQYF.

This clone occurred once. The V gene is TRBV6-1, the J gene TRBJ1-5; 12 nucleotides match TRBD1. Trimming took 8 bases from V and 1 from J; bases not matched to a gene: 0. Germline CDR1 and CDR2: MNHNS and SASEGT. CDR3 length: 14 residues. The CDR3 coding sequence is TGTGCCAGCGGGACAGGGGGCAGCAATCAGCCCCAGCATTTT. Its translation is CASGTGGSNQPQHF.

The chain recombines TRBV11-1 with TRBJ1-1; 8 nucleotides match TRBD1. Germline lookup yields CDR1 SGHAT and CDR2 FQDESV (reference sequence). The J segment lost 6 bases and the V segment lost 8 bases, leaving 17 bases of the junction unmatched. This CDR3 has 16 amino acids. CDR3 sequence (DNA): TGTGCCAGCCAAGAGAGGGGCAGGGGGCGGTTGGCTGAAGCTTTCTTT. This gives the protein CASQERGRGRLAEAFF.

The chain links TRBV5-4 to TRBJ2-5; D gene ambiguous. Matching the DNA end better, TRBJ2-7 makes the J call doubtful. This CDR3 region has 12 residues. Per the germline V gene, CDR1 is SGHNT and CDR2 is YYREEE (reference sequence). The CDR3 sequence is CASSFSSYEQYF. Written as DNA, the CDR3 is TGTGCCAGCAGCTTTAGCTCCTACGAGCAGTACTTC.